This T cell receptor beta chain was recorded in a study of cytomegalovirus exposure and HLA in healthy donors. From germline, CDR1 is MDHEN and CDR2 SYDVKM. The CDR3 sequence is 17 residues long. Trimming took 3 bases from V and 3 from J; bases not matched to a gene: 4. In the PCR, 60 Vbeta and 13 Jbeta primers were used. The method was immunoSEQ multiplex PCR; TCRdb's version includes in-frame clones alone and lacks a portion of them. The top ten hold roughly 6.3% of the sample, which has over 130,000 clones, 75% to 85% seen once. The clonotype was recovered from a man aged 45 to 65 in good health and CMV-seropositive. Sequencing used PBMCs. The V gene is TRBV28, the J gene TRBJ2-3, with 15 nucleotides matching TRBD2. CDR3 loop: CASSFSGLAGGTDTQYF. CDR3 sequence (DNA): TGTGCCAGCAGTTTCTCGGGACTAGCGGGAGGTACAGATACGCAGTATTTT.